This entry lists 16 T cell receptor beta chains sequenced from one sample in a study of T cell responses to AZD1222 COVID-19 vaccine. Assay used: immunoSEQ multiplex PCR; TCRdb lists only in-frame clones, some missing. This table holds 150,000 or so clones, about 87% found once. This specimen was peripheral blood, taken 28 days after the second AZD1222 dose. The receptors come from an adult who received the AZD1222 COVID-19 vaccine.

The chain employs TRBV6-5 and TRBJ1-5; TRBD1 might be the D (5 bases). Per germline, CDR1 MNHEY and CDR2 SVGAGI. The V and J ends lost 6 bases and 4 bases respectively, with 10 bases between them. The CDR3 has 13 amino acids. The DNA of the CDR3 is TGTGCCAGCAGCCTGGGACGGAATCAGCCCCAGCATTTT. Protein product: CASSLGRNQPQHF.

The chain combines TRBV7-2 with TRBJ1-1, with TRBD1 matching 10 bases. This CDR3 has 14 residues. Trimming removed 7 bases from V and 3 bases from J; junction bases left unmatched: 5. Germline CDR1 SGHTA, CDR2 FQGNSA. CDR3 DNA: TGTGCCAGCACCAAGGGGACAGGGGACACTGAAGCTTTCTTT. This sequence encodes CASTKGTGDTEAFF.

This clone has a handful of counts. This rearrangement joins TRBV15 to TRBJ2-7; the match to TRBD2 covers 10 bases. Per germline, CDR1 LNHNV and CDR2 YYDKDF (reference sequence). Losses at the gene ends were 3 bases for V and 3 bases for J; bases not matched to a gene: 5. The CDR3 has 15 residues. CDR3 DNA: TGTGCCACCAGCAGGAGCTTAGCGGGAGGCTACGAGCAGTACTTC. Protein: CATSRSLAGGYEQYF.

V gene TRBV7-3 combines with J gene TRBJ2-1; 9 bases align to TRBD2. This CDR3 contains 17 residues. J lost 6 bases, V lost 5 bases, and 14 bases had no gene match. Germline CDR1 reads SGHTA; CDR2 reads FQGTGA. CDR3 nucleotides: TGTGCCAGCAGCCGGGGTACGGCGGGAGGGTCCACCAATGAGCAGTTCTTC. This gives the protein CASSRGTAGGSTNEQFF.

The chain recombines TRBV24-1 with TRBJ1-5; D might be TRBD1 (6 bases). This CDR3 region has 16 residues. The V gene lost 3 bases and the J gene lost 11 bases, with 22 bases spanning the gap. Germline values: CDR1 KGHDR, CDR2 SFDVKD. CDR3 loop: CATSDPQGTGSAAQHF. The CDR3 DNA reads as TGTGCCACCAGTGATCCTCAGGGGACGGGGTCAGCTGCCCAGCATTTT.

The chain carries TRBV28 and TRBJ2-1, with 11 bases that match TRBD2. The CDR3 length is 16 residues. Germline loops: CDR1 MDHEN, CDR2 SYDVKM. V dropped 6 bases and J dropped 4; count of bases not matched to a gene: 8. The DNA for the CDR3 is TGTGCCAGCAGCGCCCTAGCGGGGGGTTTTTACAATGAGCAGTTCTTC. The encoded protein is CASSALAGGFYNEQFF.

This chain connects TRBV4-3 to TRBJ2-6, with D possibly matching TRBD2 (6 bases). Germline-derived CDR1 and CDR2 are LGHNA and YSLEER. The CDR3 runs 15 residues. Trimming took 1 base from V and 2 from J, leaving 6 bases between them. CDR3 in amino acids: CASSQGGTGANVLTF. Here the CDR3 DNA reads TGCGCCAGCAGCCAAGGCGGGACTGGGGCCAACGTCCTGACTTTC.

The chain uses TRBV7-8 and TRBJ2-7; 7 bases are shared with TRBD2. The CDR3 consists of 14 residues. Germline CDR1 is SGHVS and CDR2 is FQNEAQ. The trim removed 5 bases at V and 6 bases at J, leaving 10 bases unmatched. The CDR3 reads CASSPRTSGGEQYF. The CDR3 region has the DNA TGTGCCAGCAGCCCTCGGACTAGTGGAGGCGAGCAGTACTTC.

The chain couples TRBV19 to TRBJ1-5; 8 bases are shared with TRBD1. After removal of 5 bases from V and 2 bases from J, the junction contained 5 bases not matched to a gene. Germline-derived CDR1 and CDR2 are LNHDA and SQIVND (reference sequence). There are 15 residues in the CDR3. CDR3 amino acids: CASSFQGAGNQPQHF. CDR3 sequence (DNA): TGTGCCAGTAGTTTCCAGGGGGCTGGCAATCAGCCCCAGCATTTT.

The rearrangement joins TRBV19 to TRBJ2-3; a weak D match, TRBD1 (6 bases). V lost 6 bases and J 4 bases, leaving 20 bases between the germline ends. The CDR3 totals 16 residues. Germline CDR1 is LNHDA and CDR2 is SQIVND (reference sequence). The CDR3 DNA reads as TGTGCCAGTAGCCGTATCCAGGGGATGCGGGCAGATACGCAGTATTTT. It encodes CASSRIQGMRADTQYF.

The rearrangement links TRBV6-1 to TRBJ2-1, with a tentative D call TRBD2 (5 bases). Germline assignment: CDR1 MNHNS and CDR2 SASEGT. The CDR3 runs to 13 residues. The V gene lost 5 bases and the J gene lost 5 bases, with 10 bases spanning the gap. CDR3 coding DNA: TGTGCCAGCAGTTTGGGAGCTAACAATGAGCAGTTCTTC. Translating it yields CASSLGANNEQFF.

The chain carries TRBV7-2 and TRBJ2-7, with a tentative D call TRBD1 (6 bases). The CDR3 is 18 residues long. The germline gives CDR1 SGHTA, CDR2 FQGNSA. With 2 bases removed from V and 5 bases from J, the gap between germline ends came to 25 bases. This CDR3 is CASSLRGSGVGGENEQYF. The CDR3, as DNA: TGTGCCAGCAGCTTAAGGGGTTCAGGAGTAGGGGGTGAAAACGAGCAGTACTTC.

This clone appeared a single time. The rearrangement uses TRBV19 and TRBJ1-1, with 8 bases matching TRBD1. Germline V CDR1 and CDR2: LNHDA, SQIVND (reference sequence). V dropped 3 bases and J dropped 11; count of bases not matched to a gene: 14. The length of the CDR3 is 15 residues. The CDR3 here is CASSILGGQGSRAFF. CDR3 sequence (DNA): TGTGCCAGTAGTATTTTAGGCGGACAGGGATCGAGGGCTTTCTTT.

Only a few counts were recorded for this clone. The rearrangement uses TRBV5-4 and TRBJ2-7; 13 bases align to TRBD2. J was trimmed by 7 bases and V by 4 bases; bases with no gene match: 8. Germline-derived CDR1 and CDR2 are SGHNT and YYREEE (reference sequence). The CDR3 has 15 residues. CDR3 region: CASSPGLAGRREQYF. CDR3 DNA: TGTGCCAGCAGCCCGGGACTAGCGGGAAGGAGAGAGCAGTACTTC.

The chain uses TRBV18 and TRBJ2-7, with D perhaps matching TRBD2 (5 bases). Trimming removed 4 bases at V and 1 base at J, with 11 bases between. CDR3 length equals 14 residues. The germline V gene encodes CDR1 KGHSH and CDR2 LQKENI. CDR3 in amino acids: CASSQPRVSYEQYF. The DNA for the CDR3 is TGTGCCAGCTCACAGCCGCGGGTATCCTACGAGCAGTACTTC.

The V and J genes are TRBV14 and TRBJ2-7; TRBD2 agrees at 8 bases. CDR1 is SGHDN and CDR2 is FVKESK in the germline V gene. V gave up 1 base and J gave up 1 base; unmatched junction bases: 12. The CDR3 has 18 amino acids. CDR3 nucleotide sequence: TGTGCCAGCAGCCAAGCCCCGAGGATTAGCGGGAAATCCTACGAGCAGTACTTC. Encoded protein: CASSQAPRISGKSYEQYF.